These T cell receptor beta chains were read from a single sample in a study of blood T cell repertoires in COVID-19. The assay was immunoSEQ multiplex PCR, and TCRdb's table has in-frame clones only and misses some. Of about 150,000 clones in the sample, about 79% were seen once. Sample: peripheral blood. These receptors originate from a woman aged 60 to 75 with acute or convalescent COVID-19. Each CDR3 is given with its conserved first and last residue. Fields, in order: D gene, V gene, clone size, J gene, CDR3 DNA, CDR3 protein. D genes are given only for firm matches. Clone size is shown for a subset of rows, as once, few, many or a class of expanded clone.

D: TRBD1; V: TRBV5-1; size: .; J: TRBJ2-7; DNA: TGCGCCAGCAGCGATCAGCCGGGACAGGGCTCCTACGAGCAGTACTTC; CDR3: CASSDQPGQGSYEQYF
D: TRBD1; V: TRBV3-1/TRBV3-2; size: .; J: TRBJ1-1; DNA: TGTGCCAGCAGCTCCGGGACAGAGAACACTGAAGCTTTCTTT; CDR3: CASSSGTENTEAFF
D: TRBD1; V: TRBV27; size: .; J: TRBJ2-3; DNA: TGTGCCAGCAGCCGAGGGGGCCTTAGGACAGATACGCAGTATTTT; CDR3: CASSRGGLRTDTQYF
D: TRBD2; V: TRBV7-2; size: .; J: TRBJ2-1; DNA: TGTGCCAGCAGCCTTACGGGGGGGGGATACAATGAGCAGTTCTTC; CDR3: CASSLTGGGYNEQFF
D: .; V: TRBV30; size: .; J: TRBJ2-2; DNA: TGTGCCTGGGCCGGGAATTTGGGGACCGGGGAGCTGTTTTTT; CDR3: CAWAGNLGTGELFF
D: .; V: TRBV28; size: .; J: TRBJ2-1; DNA: TGTGCCAGCAGTTTAATGGGGCCCTACAATGAGCAGTTCTTC; CDR3: CASSLMGPYNEQFF
D: TRBD1; V: TRBV19; size: few; J: TRBJ1-5; DNA: TGTGCCAGTAGTATCAACGGACAGGGGTTCGGTCAGCCCCAGCATTTT; CDR3: CASSINGQGFGQPQHF
D: .; V: TRBV25-1; size: .; J: TRBJ1-2; DNA: TGTGCCAGCAGTGATTCGGACAGAGCCCTCTACACCTTC; CDR3: CASSDSDRALYTF
D: .; V: TRBV7-3; size: .; J: TRBJ2-2; DNA: TGTGCCAGCAGCCCGACCGGGGATTTGAGCGGGGAGCTGTTTTTT; CDR3: CASSPTGDLSGELFF
D: .; V: TRBV4-1; size: .; J: TRBJ2-7; DNA: TGCGCCAGCAGCCAAATTAGCGCCGTATCCTACGAGCAGTACTTC; CDR3: CASSQISAVSYEQYF
D: TRBD1; V: TRBV5-6; size: .; J: TRBJ1-1; DNA: TGTGCCAGCAGCTTCATAGGGGGCGCGGGGAGCACTGAAGCTTTCTTT; CDR3: CASSFIGGAGSTEAFF
D: .; V: TRBV3-1/TRBV3-2; size: .; J: TRBJ2-5; DNA: TGTGCCAGCAGCCTTATTTATTCAGAGACCCAGTACTTC; CDR3: CASSLIYSETQYF
D: TRBD2; V: TRBV7-9; size: few; J: TRBJ2-1; DNA: TGTGCCAGCAGCGAAGGGACTAGATGGGCCAATGAGCAGTTCTTC; CDR3: CASSEGTRWANEQFF
D: .; V: TRBV29-1; size: .; J: TRBJ2-3; DNA: TGCAGCGTTCCCAGGGCGCGCGGCACAGATACGCAGTATTTT; CDR3: CSVPRARGTDTQYF
D: .; V: TRBV30; size: .; J: TRBJ1-1; DNA: TGTGCCTGGAGTGTACGGGGGGCAGGAGACACTGAAGCTTTCTTT; CDR3: CAWSVRGAGDTEAFF
D: TRBD1; V: TRBV18; size: .; J: TRBJ2-7; DNA: TGTGCCAGCTCTCCTGGACAGGTGCATGGTAACGAGCAGTACTTC; CDR3: CASSPGQVHGNEQYF
D: .; V: TRBV12-3/TRBV12-4; size: .; J: TRBJ2-7; DNA: TGTGCCAGCAGTTTCCACGGTTCCTACGAGCAGTACTTC; CDR3: CASSFHGSYEQYF
D: TRBD2; V: TRBV10-3; size: .; J: TRBJ2-1; DNA: TGTGCCATCAGTGAGTCGATTGCTAGCGGAAACAAGGGCAATGAGCAGTTCTTC; CDR3: CAISESIASGNKGNEQFF
D: .; V: TRBV28; size: .; J: TRBJ1-5; DNA: TGTGCCAGCATACCCGGGGGGTACAATCAGCCCCAGCATTTT; CDR3: CASIPGGYNQPQHF
D: .; V: TRBV5-1; size: once; J: TRBJ2-5; DNA: TGCGCCAGCAGCCTCCTTAGCGGTAGGGTACAAGAGACCCAGTACTTC; CDR3: CASSLLSGRVQETQYF
D: .; V: TRBV9; size: .; J: TRBJ2-3; DNA: TGTGCCAGCAGCGGGGGGGTTAGAGATACGCAGTATTTT; CDR3: CASSGGVRDTQYF
D: TRBD1; V: TRBV5-4; size: .; J: TRBJ1-2; DNA: TGTGCCAGCAGCCCTCAAGCACAGGGGGGTTATGGCTACACCTTC; CDR3: CASSPQAQGGYGYTF
D: .; V: TRBV11-3; size: .; J: TRBJ1-1; DNA: TGTGCCAGCAGCTTAGGGGCGAACACTGAAGCTTTCTTT; CDR3: CASSLGANTEAFF
D: .; V: TRBV5-6; size: .; J: TRBJ1-1; DNA: TGTGCCAGCAGCCGGCGTACGGGTTGGACTGAAGCTTTCTTT; CDR3: CASSRRTGWTEAFF
D: .; V: TRBV28; size: .; J: TRBJ1-1; DNA: TGTGCCAGCAGTACGCAGGCGAACACTGAAGCTTTCTTT; CDR3: CASSTQANTEAFF
D: .; V: TRBV5-1; size: .; J: TRBJ2-1; DNA: TGCGCCAGCAGCCCAGGGTTCAGCTACAATGAGCAGTTCTTC; CDR3: CASSPGFSYNEQFF
D: .; V: TRBV10-3; size: once; J: TRBJ2-2; DNA: TGTGCCATCAGTAAAAGCCGGGACACTTACACCGGGGAGCTGTTTTTT; CDR3: CAISKSRDTYTGELFF
D: .; V: TRBV21-1; size: .; J: TRBJ1-5; DNA: TGTGCCAGCAGCAAAGGCTCCTCGGACAGGGGGTCTTCCCAGCCCCAGCATTTT; CDR3: CASSKGSSDRGSSQPQHF
D: .; V: TRBV2; size: .; J: TRBJ2-5; DNA: TGTGCCAGCAGTGATCGGGGGGCCCCTCAAGAGACCCAGTACTTC; CDR3: CASSDRGAPQETQYF
D: .; V: TRBV19; size: .; J: TRBJ1-2; DNA: TGTGCCAGTAGTACAATCACATATGGCTACACCTTC; CDR3: CASSTITYGYTF
D: .; V: TRBV6-1; size: .; J: TRBJ2-5; DNA: TGTGCCAGCAGTGAGATCAGGGTTCAAGAGACCCAGTACTTC; CDR3: CASSEIRVQETQYF
D: TRBD1; V: TRBV29-1; size: .; J: TRBJ2-5; DNA: TGCAGCGCCGTTACAGGGGGCGAGGGGACCCAGTACTTC; CDR3: CSAVTGGEGTQYF
D: TRBD1; V: TRBV18; size: few; J: TRBJ2-4; DNA: TGTGCCAGCTCACCATACGACAGGGGAAATCAAAACATTCAGTACTTC; CDR3: CASSPYDRGNQNIQYF
D: .; V: TRBV5-1; size: few; J: TRBJ1-2; DNA: TGCGCCAGCAGCTTGATTCCAGGGGTTTTCGGTGATGGCTACACCTTC; CDR3: CASSLIPGVFGDGYTF
D: .; V: TRBV9; size: .; J: TRBJ1-4; DNA: TGTGCCAGCAGCGAAGAGGGAGCAAATGAAAAACTGTTTTTT; CDR3: CASSEEGANEKLFF
D: .; V: TRBV5-1; size: .; J: TRBJ2-7; DNA: TGCGCCAGCAGCTTTCTATCAGGTTCGAGCTCCTACGAGCAGTACTTC; CDR3: CASSFLSGSSSYEQYF
D: TRBD1; V: TRBV6-5; size: .; J: TRBJ2-6; DNA: TGTGCCAGCAGTACAGGGGCTGGGGCCAACGTCCTGACTTTC; CDR3: CASSTGAGANVLTF
D: TRBD1; V: TRBV7-9; size: .; J: TRBJ2-5; DNA: TGTGCCAGCAGCTCCAACAACAGGGGAGAGACCCAGTACTTC; CDR3: CASSSNNRGETQYF
D: .; V: TRBV5-1; size: .; J: TRBJ1-2; DNA: TGCGCCAGCAGCTTGGGAATGGCAGTAAACTATGGCTACACCTTC; CDR3: CASSLGMAVNYGYTF
D: TRBD2; V: TRBV24-1; size: .; J: TRBJ2-3; DNA: TGTGCCACCAGTGATCCCGGGGGGAACACAGATACGCAGTATTTT; CDR3: CATSDPGGNTDTQYF
D: .; V: TRBV30; size: .; J: TRBJ1-4; DNA: TGTGCCTGGAGGGGGCAGAATGAAAAACTGTTTTTT; CDR3: CAWRGQNEKLFF
D: .; V: TRBV27; size: once; J: TRBJ2-2; DNA: TGTGCCAGCAGTTTAGGCAGGGCCAACACCGGGGAGCTGTTTTTT; CDR3: CASSLGRANTGELFF
D: TRBD2; V: TRBV11-2; size: .; J: TRBJ2-5; DNA: TGTGCCAGCAGCTTAACGTGGAGCGGGGGCCAAGAGACCCAGTACTTC; CDR3: CASSLTWSGGQETQYF
D: .; V: TRBV7-9; size: .; J: TRBJ1-6; DNA: TGTGCCAGCAGCCCCCAAGGTGTGGCGGGGGGCAATTCACCCCTCCACTTT; CDR3: CASSPQGVAGGNSPLHF
D: TRBD1; V: TRBV2; size: .; J: TRBJ2-1; DNA: TGTGCCAGCAGTGAACCGGGACAGGGGATCAATGAGCAGTTCTTC; CDR3: CASSEPGQGINEQFF
D: .; V: TRBV7-9; size: .; J: TRBJ2-5; DNA: TGTGCCAGCAGCCGCCTGGGCCAGGGACAAGAGACCCAGTACTTC; CDR3: CASSRLGQGQETQYF
D: .; V: TRBV20-1; size: .; J: TRBJ2-5; DNA: TGCAGTGCTAGTGGCAGGCAAGAGACCCAGTACTTC; CDR3: CSASGRQETQYF
D: TRBD1; V: TRBV6-5; size: .; J: TRBJ1-4; DNA: TGTGCCAGCAGGCAAGGGGGCGCGGATGAAAAACTGTTTTTT; CDR3: CASRQGGADEKLFF
D: TRBD1; V: TRBV7-2; size: .; J: TRBJ1-6; DNA: TGTGCCAGCAGCTCCGGACAGGGGGCCAGGTCACCCCTCCACTTT; CDR3: CASSSGQGARSPLHF
D: TRBD1; V: TRBV5-4; size: .; J: TRBJ1-3; DNA: TGTGCCAGCAGCTCGGGCGGGACAGCTGCTGGAAACACCATATATTTT; CDR3: CASSSGGTAAGNTIYF
D: .; V: TRBV5-1; size: .; J: TRBJ2-3; DNA: TGCGCCAGCAGCTTGGAAGGGGGGGCCCGACATACGCAGTATTTT; CDR3: CASSLEGGARHTQYF
D: TRBD1; V: TRBV5-1; size: .; J: TRBJ1-2; DNA: TGCGCCAGCAGCCTGGGGACAGGGATCTATGGCTACACCTTC; CDR3: CASSLGTGIYGYTF
D: .; V: TRBV2; size: .; J: TRBJ1-6; DNA: TGTGCCAGCAGGGTCAGGGGCGATAATTCACCCCTCCACTTT; CDR3: CASRVRGDNSPLHF
D: .; V: TRBV3-1/TRBV3-2; size: .; J: TRBJ1-2; DNA: TGTGCCAGCAGCCAAGGAGGGTACCGCGTTGGCTACACCTTC; CDR3: CASSQGGYRVGYTF
D: .; V: TRBV30; size: .; J: TRBJ1-1; DNA: TGTGCCTGGAGCAAAACAGGAACTGAAGCTTTCTTT; CDR3: CAWSKTGTEAFF